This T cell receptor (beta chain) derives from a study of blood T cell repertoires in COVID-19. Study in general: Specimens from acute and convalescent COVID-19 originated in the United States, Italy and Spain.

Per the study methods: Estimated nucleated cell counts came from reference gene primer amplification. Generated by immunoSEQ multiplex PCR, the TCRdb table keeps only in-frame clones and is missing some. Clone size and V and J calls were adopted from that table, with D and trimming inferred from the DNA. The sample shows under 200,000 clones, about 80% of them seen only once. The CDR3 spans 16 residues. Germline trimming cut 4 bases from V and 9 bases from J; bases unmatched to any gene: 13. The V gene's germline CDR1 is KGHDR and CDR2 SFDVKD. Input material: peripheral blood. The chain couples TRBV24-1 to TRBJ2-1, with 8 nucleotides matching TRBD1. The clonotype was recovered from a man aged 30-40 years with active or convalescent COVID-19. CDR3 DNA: TGTGCCACCAGTGAATCTCGGACAGGGTGGAATGGTGAGCAGTTCTTC. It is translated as CATSESRTGWNGEQFF.